The 32 T cell receptor beta chains reported below all come from one sample, sequenced in a study of CD8 T cells in ankylosing spondylitis. MiXCR was run by TCRdb on the 5' RACE reads, yielding one entry per CDR3 protein. In the table there are 200,000 or so distinct CDR3 sequences, 15% to 20% of which are singletons. Sequencing input: blood, either unsorted or a sorted T cell fraction (not recorded which). These receptors came from a male donor under 30 with ankylosing spondylitis or in good health (not recorded which).

This clonotype was recorded many times. CDR3 loop: CSAPETGTYGYTF. The CDR3 DNA reads TGCAGTGCTCCAGAGACAGGGACCTATGGCTACACCTTC. V is TRBV20-1 and J is TRBJ1-2, with 7 positions matching TRBD1. Per germline, CDR1 DFQATT and CDR2 SNEGSKA (reference sequence). V lost 5 bases, J lost 4 bases, and 7 bases stayed unmatched. This CDR3 is built from 13 residues.

There are many counts of this clonotype. The chain recombines TRBV6-5 with TRBJ2-1, with D possibly being TRBD1 or TRBD2 (5 bases each). Germline loops: CDR1 MNHEY, CDR2 SVGAGI. This CDR3 region has 13 residues. The germline V and J ends were trimmed by 0 bases and 7 bases, with 7 bases remaining between them. For the CDR3, the DNA is TGTGCCAGCAGTTACTCGTGGGGGAATGAGCAGTTCTTC. Protein: CASSYSWGNEQFF.

At least ten counts were recorded for this clonotype. The chain carries TRBV12-3 or TRBV12-4 and TRBJ2-1, with D tentatively TRBD2 (5 bases). V was cut by 7 bases and J by 12 bases, with 16 bases left in between. The CDR3 extends over 12 amino acids. This CDR3 is CASTPSGWGQFF. The CDR3 DNA reads TGTGCCAGCACTCCCTCGGGGTGGGGGCAGTTCTTC.

This clonotype was seen many times. The gene calls are TRBV14 and TRBJ1-1; the D gene is possibly TRBD1 (6 bases). Germline CDR1 and CDR2: SGHDN and FVKESK. CDR3 length: 13 residues. V was cut by 2 bases and J by 7 bases, with 11 bases left in between. CDR3 bases: TGTGCCAGCAGCCAATCCAGGGGCGGTGAAGCTTTCTTT. It yields the protein CASSQSRGGEAFF.

In its sample, this clonotype was seen many times. This chain joins TRBV10-3 and TRBJ2-3, with TRBD2 identical over 9 bases. This CDR3 comprises 17 residues. Germline lookup yields CDR1 ENHRY and CDR2 SYGVKD. V lost 3 bases and J lost 6; bases outside the gene matches: 13. The CDR3 sequence is CAISDSYGLAHGDTQYF. The DNA for the CDR3 is TGTGCCATCAGTGATTCCTACGGACTAGCGCACGGGGATACGCAGTATTTT.

This clonotype has just a few counts. The CDR3 nucleotides are TGTGCCAGCAGTCCCGGGACAGGGACTAGCGGCTACACCTTC. Amino acid sequence: CASSPGTGTSGYTF. The chain employs TRBV25-1 and TRBJ1-2; 9 bases are a match to TRBD1. V lost 5 bases to trimming and J lost 8 bases; unmatched junction nucleotides: 9. Germline CDR1 reads MGHDK; CDR2 reads SYGVNS. The CDR3 contains 14 residues.

This clonotype was counted only a few times. The V call is TRBV5-4, the J call TRBJ2-7; TRBD1 matches 8 bases. V lost 5 bases to trimming and J lost 2 bases; unmatched junction nucleotides: 9. This CDR3 is built from 15 residues. Germline CDR1 is SGHNT and CDR2 is YYREEE (reference sequence). CDR3 DNA: TGTGCCAGCAGTCATTGGGCAGGGGGCGCCTACGAGCAGTACTTC. Encoded protein: CASSHWAGGAYEQYF.

This clonotype was picked up many times. The chain couples TRBV20-1 to TRBJ2-3; D unresolved. This CDR3 region has 11 residues. The germline V and J ends were trimmed by 2 bases and 6 bases, with 6 bases remaining between them. CDR1 is DFQATT and CDR2 is SNEGSKA in the germline V gene (reference sequence). The CDR3 bases are TGCAGTGCTAGACTACCGGATACGCAGTATTTT. Translation: CSARLPDTQYF.

CDR3 sequence: CASSRLGQGNNEQFF. As DNA, the CDR3 is TGTGCCAGCAGCCGCCTGGGACAGGGGAACAATGAGCAGTTCTTC. The chain carries TRBV5-5 and TRBJ2-1; 10 bases agree with TRBD1. The CDR3 is made up of 15 amino acids. With 4 bases clipped from V and 5 bases from J, the junction kept 6 bases outside the gene matches. Germline V gives CDR1 SGHKS, CDR2 YYEKEE (reference sequence).

The table lists this clonotype with a few counts. The rearrangement uses TRBV9 and TRBJ1-5; a possible D gene is TRBD1 (5 bases). Germline CDR1 reads SGDLS; CDR2 reads YYNGEE. The CDR3 is 14 residues long. With 3 bases removed from V and 7 bases from J, the gap between germline ends came to 14 bases. As DNA, the CDR3 is TGTGCCAGCAGCGGGGGGGAAGGGAGCCAGCCCCAGCATTTT. Its translation: CASSGGEGSQPQHF.

This clonotype has ten or more counts. J is TRBJ2-1 and V is TRBV12-3 or TRBV12-4; D is ambiguous. The CDR3 extends over 13 amino acids. V dropped 5 bases and J dropped 15 bases, with 20 bases sitting between them. The CDR3 DNA follows: TGTGCCAGCAGTCGGGTGATCAGACCCTGGCCGTTCTTC. Translated: CASSRVIRPWPFF.

This clonotype appeared many times. CDR3 loop: CASSFLKSGRAGDTQYF. The CDR3 region has the DNA TGTGCCAGCAGCTTTTTGAAGAGCGGGAGGGCGGGGGATACGCAGTATTTT. The chain carries TRBV11-2 and TRBJ2-3; TRBD2 matches at 10 bases. Germline-derived CDR1 and CDR2 are SGHAT and FQNNGV. The CDR3 runs 17 residues. J lost 6 bases, V lost 3 bases, and 12 bases had no gene match.

The chain carries TRBV10-1 and TRBJ2-3; 7 bases line up with TRBD2. Germline-derived CDR1 and CDR2 are WNHNN and SYGVQD (reference sequence). With V trimmed by 3 bases and J by 6 bases, 9 bases remained unmatched. The CDR3 loop spans 15 amino acids. DNA of the CDR3: TGCGCCAGCAGTGAACCAGGGAGGGCTCCTGATACGCAGTATTTT. Encoded protein: CASSEPGRAPDTQYF.

The table lists this clonotype with a few counts. J is TRBJ2-4 and V is TRBV29-1, with D possibly matching TRBD2 (5 bases). CDR1 is SQVTM, CDR2 ANQGSEA, per germline. The CDR3 has 15 amino acids. V lost 4 bases, J lost 0 bases, and 13 bases lay in between. The CDR3 loop reads CSVGEKSLAKNIQYF. CDR3 nucleotide sequence: TGCAGCGTTGGGGAGAAGTCCCTAGCCAAAAACATTCAGTACTTC.

The chain recombines TRBV4-1 with TRBJ2-1; D may correspond to TRBD1 or TRBD2 (5 bases each). V lost 1 base, J lost 5 bases, and 9 bases lay in between. CDR3 length equals 14 residues. The V gene's germline CDR1 is MGHRA and CDR2 YSYEKL. The CDR3 nucleotides are TGCGCCAGCAGCCAAGTGGGGGAAAACAATGAGCAGTTCTTC. As protein: CASSQVGENNEQFF.

This clonotype was detected ten times or more. The chain employs TRBV7-9 and TRBJ1-3; D is uncertain. V lost 1 base to trimming and J lost 8 bases, with 6 bases between them. Germline assignment: CDR1 SEHNR and CDR2 FQNEAQ (reference sequence). There are 12 residues in the CDR3. The CDR3 DNA is TGTGCCAGCAGCTTAGTGGTCGACACCATATATTTT. Translating it yields CASSLVVDTIYF. Variable domain in full (rest from reference TRBV7-9 and TRBJ1-3): DTGVSQNPRHKITKRGQNVTFRCDPISEHNRLYWYRQTLGQGPEFLTYFQNEAQLEKSRLLSDRFSAERPKGSFSTLEIQRTEQGDSAMYLCASSLVVDTIYFGEGSWLTVV.

This clonotype was seen a handful of times. The chain uses TRBV20-1 and TRBJ1-5, with D possibly TRBD1 on 5 matching bases. Deletions cut 0 bases from V and 0 bases from J, with 12 bases between. CDR3 length: 16 residues. CDR1 is DFQATT and CDR2 is SNEGSKA in the germline V gene (reference sequence). CDR3 DNA: TGCAGTGCTAGAGATCAGGGAAGGTATAGCAATCAGCCCCAGCATTTT. Its translation: CSARDQGRYSNQPQHF.

In this sample, this clonotype turned up many times. The chain is built from TRBV27 and TRBJ2-3, with 9 bases lining up with TRBD1. The CDR3 covers 16 residues. Germline CDR1 is MNHEY and CDR2 is SMNVEV (reference sequence). J gave up 4 bases and V 6 bases, and 11 bases lay outside the gene matches. The CDR3 nucleotides are TGTGCCAGCAGCCGGTGGGGGGACAGGGAGGCAGATACGCAGTATTTT. Translation gives CASSRWGDREADTQYF.

This clonotype appeared a few times. The chain combines TRBV19 with TRBJ1-5, with D perhaps TRBD1 (5 bases). Germline V gene lookup returns CDR1 LNHDA and CDR2 SQIVND (reference sequence). The V end was cut by 5 bases, the J end by 2 bases, with 10 bases between. There are 14 residues in the CDR3. CDR3 loop: CASSPGGGNQPQHF. DNA of the CDR3: TGTGCCAGTAGTCCGGGGGGGGGCAATCAGCCCCAGCATTTT. Supplemented by reference TRBV19 and TRBJ1-5, the full variable domain reads DGGITQSPKYLFRKEGQNVTLSCEQNLNHDAMYWYRQDPGQGLRLIYYSQIVNDFQKGDIAEGYSVSREKKESFPLTVTSAQKNPTAFYLCASSPGGGNQPQHFGDGTRLSIL.

This clonotype was counted many times. The chain has TRBV5-1 and TRBJ2-3; D could derive from TRBD1 or TRBD2 (5 bases each). V dropped 4 bases and J dropped 4 bases, with 13 bases sitting between them. This CDR3 has 14 residues. The germline V gene has CDR1 SGHRS and CDR2 YFSETQ. The CDR3, as DNA: TGCGCCAGCAGCCCGTTGGGGGTTTCAGATACGCAGTATTTT. Residues: CASSPLGVSDTQYF. Combining the CDR3 with reference TRBV5-1 and TRBJ2-3 gives the whole variable domain KAGVTQTPRYLIKTRGQQVTLSCSPISGHRSVSWYQQTPGQGLQFLFEYFSETQRNKGNFPGRFSGRQFSNSRSEMNVSTLELGDSALYLCASSPLGVSDTQYFGPGTRLTVL.

Ten or more counts support this clonotype. The J gene is TRBJ2-3, the V gene TRBV4-1, with TRBD2 as a possible D gene (6 bases). The CDR3 spans 18 residues. Germline V gene lookup returns CDR1 MGHRA and CDR2 YSYEKL. V shed 0 bases and J shed 0 bases, with 16 bases lying between them. CDR3 sequence: CASSQEGTSGLSTDTQYF. For the CDR3, the DNA is TGCGCCAGCAGCCAAGAGGGTACCAGCGGGCTTAGCACAGATACGCAGTATTTT.

This clonotype was recorded at least ten times. The chain has TRBV3-1 and TRBJ2-7; D remains unclear. Between the trimmed V and J ends, which lost 0 bases and 3 bases, there was a span of 0 bases. Germline V gives CDR1 LGHDT, CDR2 YNNKEL (reference sequence). The CDR3 consists of 11 residues. The CDR3, as DNA: TGTGCCAGCAGCCAAGACTACGAGCAGTACTTC. Protein sequence: CASSQDYEQYF.

Many counts were recorded for this clonotype. The chain uses TRBV13 and TRBJ2-5, with 7 bases identical to TRBD2. The germline V gene has CDR1 PRHDT and CDR2 FYEKMQ (reference sequence). Losses at the gene ends were 7 bases for V and 5 bases for J; bases not matched to a gene: 28. The CDR3 spans 20 residues. The DNA for the CDR3 is TGTGCCAGCATGGGGAGGGGTCTTCCGGACGACCGGGGGATTGGTGAGACCCAGTACTTC. Amino acid sequence: CASMGRGLPDDRGIGETQYF.

This clonotype was seen just once. CDR3 sequence (DNA): TGTGCCAGCAGCTCTTACCGCCTACAGGGGAGGGAGACCCAGTACTTC. It translates to CASSSYRLQGRETQYF. The V gene is TRBV7-2, the J gene TRBJ2-5, with D possibly being TRBD1 (7 bases). Germline V lookup: CDR1 SGHTA, CDR2 FQGNSA. The V end was cut by 4 bases, the J end by 5 bases, with 20 bases between. The CDR3 covers 16 residues.

This clonotype has at least ten counts. The DNA of the CDR3 is TGTGCCACCAGTGATCCCGGACCCGCGGGAGATACGCAGTATTTT. It translates to CATSDPGPAGDTQYF. The chain couples TRBV24-1 to TRBJ2-3; TRBD2 might be the D (5 bases). The CDR3 contains 15 residues. Germline CDR1 reads KGHDR; CDR2 reads SFDVKD. Deletions cut 3 bases from V and 5 bases from J, with 14 bases between.

Details on this clonotype: A single base separates this from a much larger clone, so it may be a read error. The V gene is TRBV2, the J gene TRBJ2-7; the match to TRBD2 covers 14 bases. The CDR3 has 15 residues. The V segment lost 6 bases and the J segment 3 bases; nucleotides outside the gene matches: 4. CDR1 is SNHLY, CDR2 FYNNEI, per germline. The CDR3 protein is CASSFGTSGSYEQYV. CDR3 in DNA: TGTGCCAGCAGCTTTGGGACTAGCGGGAGCTACGAGCAGTACGTC.

This clonotype was seen many times. The chain recombines TRBV27 with TRBJ1-2; D uncertain. CDR1 MNHEY and CDR2 SMNVEV come from the germline V gene (reference sequence). The CDR3 sequence is 13 residues long. V was pared by 6 bases and J by 8 bases, with 16 bases between. The CDR3 region has the DNA TGTGCCAGCAGCCCTGGGCGGTCCTTCGGCTACACCTTC. The encoded protein is CASSPGRSFGYTF.

V usage is TRBV4-3 and J usage is TRBJ2-1; D ambiguous. CDR1 LGHNA and CDR2 YSLEER come from the germline V gene. This CDR3 has 13 residues. Trimming pared 3 bases from V and 7 bases from J, leaving 10 bases between. CDR3 residues: CASSQAGRNEQFF. CDR3 DNA sequence: TGCGCCAGCAGCCAGGCCGGGCGGAATGAGCAGTTCTTC.

Many counts were recorded for this clonotype. The J gene is TRBJ2-5, the V gene TRBV3-1; D unclear. Trimming pared 2 bases from V and 4 bases from J, leaving 8 bases between. Germline CDR1 and CDR2: LGHDT and YNNKEL (reference sequence). The CDR3 loop spans 13 amino acids. The CDR3 sequence: CASSQNVRETQYF. Here the CDR3 DNA reads TGTGCCAGCAGCCAAAACGTACGAGAGACCCAGTACTTC.

The sample holds many counts of this clonotype. The J gene is TRBJ2-3, the V gene TRBV6-2 or TRBV6-3, with 13 bases identical to TRBD2. The CDR3 covers 18 residues. CDR1 and CDR2 from the germline V gene are MNHEY and SVGEGT. After removal of 2 bases from V and 2 bases from J, the junction contained 7 bases not matched to a gene. The chain's CDR3 is CASSYARLAGGLTDTQYF. CDR3 in DNA: TGTGCCAGCAGTTACGCCCGACTAGCGGGAGGCCTCACAGATACGCAGTATTTT.

This clonotype appeared many times. This chain uses TRBV4-1 with TRBJ2-1, with D possibly TRBD2 on 5 matching bases. This CDR3 spans 15 amino acids. With 2 bases removed from V and 5 bases from J, the gap between germline ends came to 13 bases. Germline V CDR1 and CDR2: MGHRA, YSYEKL. The CDR3 loop reads CASSQPHQRNNEQFF. The CDR3 coding sequence is TGCGCCAGCAGCCAACCCCACCAGCGGAACAATGAGCAGTTCTTC.

This clonotype has a handful of counts. One end of the junction fails to match germline, which may point to a read error. The chain couples TRBV12-3 or TRBV12-4 to TRBJ1-2; a weak D match, TRBD1 (6 bases). This CDR3 is built from 14 residues. The CDR3: CASSLRGRNYGYPF. CDR3 DNA sequence: TGTGCCAGCAGTTTACGGGGGCGGAACTATGGCTACCCCTTC.